The entry that follows covers one T cell receptor beta chain sequence. Its specificity is not known. These data belong to a study of cytomegalovirus exposure and HLA in healthy donors. The study, taken as a whole, reports: A missense variant in DCLRE1C was later tied to TCR beta V- and J-gene trimming. Highest at DRB1 and lowest at HLA-C, TCR association rates differed among HLA loci in a later analysis.

The PCR ran on 60 Vbeta and 13 Jbeta primers. Produced via immunoSEQ multiplex PCR; TCRdb's table is partial and in-frame only. Found here are 75,000 to 95,000 clones; the top ten clones hold approximately 1.6%. The sample taken for sequencing was PBMCs. This clonotype originated in a woman aged 60-70 years in good health and CMV-seronegative.

Here the CDR3 reads CASSSSPFSTGAEAFF. For the CDR3, the DNA is TGTGCCAGCAGCTCCAGTCCGTTCTCAACAGGGGCTGAAGCTTTCTTT. The rearrangement uses TRBV7-3 and TRBJ1-1, with TRBD1 identical over 7 bases. CDR1 and CDR2 (germline): SGHTA, FQGTGA. The CDR3 sequence is 16 residues long. Trimming cost V 4 bases and J 6 bases; bases outside gene matches: 14.